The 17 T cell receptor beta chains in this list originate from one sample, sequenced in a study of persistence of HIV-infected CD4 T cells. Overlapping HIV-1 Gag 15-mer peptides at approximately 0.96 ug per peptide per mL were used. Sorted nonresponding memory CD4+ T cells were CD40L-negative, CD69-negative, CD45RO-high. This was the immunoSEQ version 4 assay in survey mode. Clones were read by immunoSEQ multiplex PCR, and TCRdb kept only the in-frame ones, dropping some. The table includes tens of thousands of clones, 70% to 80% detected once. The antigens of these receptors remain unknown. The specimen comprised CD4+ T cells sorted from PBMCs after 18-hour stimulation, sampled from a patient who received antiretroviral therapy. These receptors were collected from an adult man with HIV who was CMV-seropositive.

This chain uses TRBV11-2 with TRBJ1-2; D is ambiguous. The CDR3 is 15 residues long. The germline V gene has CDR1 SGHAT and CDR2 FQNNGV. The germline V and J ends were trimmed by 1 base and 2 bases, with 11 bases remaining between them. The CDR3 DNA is TGTGCCAGCAGCTTAGTGGGAGCAGGAAACTATGGCTACACCTTC. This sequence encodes CASSLVGAGNYGYTF.

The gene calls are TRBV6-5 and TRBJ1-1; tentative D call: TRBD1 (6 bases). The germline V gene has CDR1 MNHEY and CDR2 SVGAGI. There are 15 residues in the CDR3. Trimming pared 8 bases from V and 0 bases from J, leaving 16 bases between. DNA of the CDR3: TGTGCCAGCCGGAGGGGGACGGCTATGAACACTGAAGCTTTCTTT. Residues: CASRRGTAMNTEAFF.

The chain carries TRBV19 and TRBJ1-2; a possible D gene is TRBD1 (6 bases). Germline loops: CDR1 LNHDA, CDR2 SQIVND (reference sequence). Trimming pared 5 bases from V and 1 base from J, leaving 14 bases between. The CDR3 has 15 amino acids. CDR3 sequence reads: CASSASSRGNYGYTF. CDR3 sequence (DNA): TGTGCCAGTAGTGCAAGCTCCAGGGGTAACTATGGCTACACCTTC.

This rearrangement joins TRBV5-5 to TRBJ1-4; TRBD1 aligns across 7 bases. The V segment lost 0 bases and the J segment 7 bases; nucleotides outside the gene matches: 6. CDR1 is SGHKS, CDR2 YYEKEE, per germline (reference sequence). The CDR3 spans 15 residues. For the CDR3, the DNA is TGTGCCAGCAGCTTGGAGGCAGGGGGAGGTGAAAAACTGTTTTTT. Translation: CASSLEAGGGEKLFF.

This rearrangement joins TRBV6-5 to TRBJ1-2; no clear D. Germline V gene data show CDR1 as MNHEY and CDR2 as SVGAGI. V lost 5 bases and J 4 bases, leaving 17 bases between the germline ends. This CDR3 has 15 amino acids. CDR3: CASSPFDREAYGYTF. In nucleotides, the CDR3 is TGTGCCAGCAGTCCCTTTGATAGGGAAGCCTATGGCTACACCTTC.

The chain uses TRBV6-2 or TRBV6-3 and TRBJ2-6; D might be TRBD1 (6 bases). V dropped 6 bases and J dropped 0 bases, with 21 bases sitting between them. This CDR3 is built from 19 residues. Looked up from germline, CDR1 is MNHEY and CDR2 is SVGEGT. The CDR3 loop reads CASSPDRLFTNSGANVLTF. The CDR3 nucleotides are TGTGCCAGCAGCCCAGACAGGTTATTTACCAACTCTGGGGCCAACGTCCTGACTTTC.

This chain's CDR3 is CASDKREGRNEQFF. DNA for the CDR3: TGTGCCAGCGATAAGCGGGAGGGTAGAAATGAGCAGTTCTTC. The chain is built from TRBV6-5 and TRBJ2-1, with 10 bases lining up with TRBD2. Germline V gene lookup returns CDR1 MNHEY and CDR2 SVGAGI. The CDR3 runs to 14 residues. The V and J ends lost 8 bases and 7 bases, in that order; junction bases with no gene match: 8.

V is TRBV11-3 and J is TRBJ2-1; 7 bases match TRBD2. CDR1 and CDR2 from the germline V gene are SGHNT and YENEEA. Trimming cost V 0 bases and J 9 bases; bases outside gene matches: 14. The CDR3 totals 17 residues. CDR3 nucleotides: TGTGCCAGCAGCTTAGAAAGATCTGGACTTGGGGGGGGTGAGCAGTTCTTC. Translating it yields CASSLERSGLGGGEQFF.

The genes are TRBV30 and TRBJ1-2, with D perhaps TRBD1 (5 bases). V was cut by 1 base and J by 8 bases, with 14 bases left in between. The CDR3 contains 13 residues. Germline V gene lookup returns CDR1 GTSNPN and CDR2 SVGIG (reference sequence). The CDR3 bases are TGTGCCTGGAGTGCCTCCCAGGGATACGGCTACACCTTC. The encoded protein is CAWSASQGYGYTF. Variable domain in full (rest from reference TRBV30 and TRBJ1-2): SQTIHQWPATLVQPVGSPLSLECTVEGTSNPNLYWYRQAAGRGLQLLFYSVGIGQISSEVPQNLSASRPQDRQFILSSKKLLLSDSGFYLCAWSASQGYGYTFGSGTRLTVV.

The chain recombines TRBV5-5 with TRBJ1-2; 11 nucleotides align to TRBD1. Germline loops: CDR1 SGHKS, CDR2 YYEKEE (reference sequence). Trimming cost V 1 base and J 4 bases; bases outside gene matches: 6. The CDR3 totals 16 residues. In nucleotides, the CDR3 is TGTGCCAGCAGCTTGACGGACAGGGGGCTTACCTATGGCTACACCTTC. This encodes CASSLTDRGLTYGYTF.

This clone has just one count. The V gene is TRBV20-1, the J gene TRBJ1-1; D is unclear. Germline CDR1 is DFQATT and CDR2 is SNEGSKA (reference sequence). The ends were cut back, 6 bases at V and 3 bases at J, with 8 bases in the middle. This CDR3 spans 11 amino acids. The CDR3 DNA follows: TGCAGTGCCACCCCTCACACTGAAGCTTTCTTT. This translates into CSATPHTEAFF.

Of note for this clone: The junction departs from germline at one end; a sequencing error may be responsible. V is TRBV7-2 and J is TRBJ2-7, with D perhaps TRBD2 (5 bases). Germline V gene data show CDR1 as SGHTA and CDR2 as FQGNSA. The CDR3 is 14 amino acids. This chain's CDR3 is CASSLAYSSYEQYF. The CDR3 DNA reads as TGTGCCAGCAGCCTAGCTTATAGCTCCTACGAGCAGTACTTC.

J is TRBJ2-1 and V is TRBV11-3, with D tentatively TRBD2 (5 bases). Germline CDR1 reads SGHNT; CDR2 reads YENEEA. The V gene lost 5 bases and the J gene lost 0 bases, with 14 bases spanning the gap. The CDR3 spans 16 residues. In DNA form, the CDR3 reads TGTGCCAGCAGCCCGGGATGGCGGCCCTCCTACAATGAGCAGTTCTTC. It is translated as CASSPGWRPSYNEQFF.

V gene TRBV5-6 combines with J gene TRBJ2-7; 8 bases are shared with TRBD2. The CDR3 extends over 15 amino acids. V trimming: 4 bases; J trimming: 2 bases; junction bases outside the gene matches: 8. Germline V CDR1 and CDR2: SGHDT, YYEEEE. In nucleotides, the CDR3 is TGTGCCAGCAGCCAGTTGGCGGGAGGCACCTACGAGCAGTACTTC. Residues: CASSQLAGGTYEQYF.

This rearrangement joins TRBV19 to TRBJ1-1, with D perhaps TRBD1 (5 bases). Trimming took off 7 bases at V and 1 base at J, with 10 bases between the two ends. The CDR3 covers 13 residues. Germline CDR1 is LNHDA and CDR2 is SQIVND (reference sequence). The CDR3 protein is CASTWGGNTEAFF. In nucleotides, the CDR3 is TGTGCCAGTACTTGGGGGGGGAACACTGAAGCTTTCTTT.

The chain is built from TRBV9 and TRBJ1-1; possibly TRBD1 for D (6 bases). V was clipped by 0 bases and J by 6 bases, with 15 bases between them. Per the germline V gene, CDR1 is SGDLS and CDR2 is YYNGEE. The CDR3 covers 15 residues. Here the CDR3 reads CASSVDGRGGAEAFF. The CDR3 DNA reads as TGTGCCAGCAGCGTAGACGGCAGGGGCGGTGCTGAAGCTTTCTTT.

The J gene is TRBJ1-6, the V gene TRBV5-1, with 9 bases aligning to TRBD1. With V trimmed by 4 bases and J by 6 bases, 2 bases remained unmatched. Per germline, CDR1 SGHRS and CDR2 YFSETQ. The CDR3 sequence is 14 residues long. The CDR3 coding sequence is TGCGCCAGCAGCCTGGGACAGGGTAATTCACCCCTCCACTTT. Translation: CASSLGQGNSPLHF. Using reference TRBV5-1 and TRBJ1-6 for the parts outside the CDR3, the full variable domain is KAGVTQTPRYLIKTRGQQVTLSCSPISGHRSVSWYQQTPGQGLQFLFEYFSETQRNKGNFPGRFSGRQFSNSRSEMNVSTLELGDSALYLCASSLGQGNSPLHFGNGTRLTVT.